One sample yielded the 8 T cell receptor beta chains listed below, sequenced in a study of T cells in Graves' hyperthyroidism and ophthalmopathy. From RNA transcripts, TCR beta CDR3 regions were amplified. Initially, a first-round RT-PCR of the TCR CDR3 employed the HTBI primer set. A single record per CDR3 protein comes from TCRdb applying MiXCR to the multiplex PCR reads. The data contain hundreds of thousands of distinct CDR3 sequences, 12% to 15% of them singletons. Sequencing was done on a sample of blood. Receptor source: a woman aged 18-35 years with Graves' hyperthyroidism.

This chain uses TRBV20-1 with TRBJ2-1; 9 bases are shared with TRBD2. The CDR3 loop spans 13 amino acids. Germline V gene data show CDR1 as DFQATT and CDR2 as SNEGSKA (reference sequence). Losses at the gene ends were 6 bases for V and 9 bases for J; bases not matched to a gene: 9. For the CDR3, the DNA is TGCAGTGCGACCATTAGCGGGAGAGGTGAGCAGTTCTTC. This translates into CSATISGRGEQFF.

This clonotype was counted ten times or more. The CDR3 DNA reads TGTGCCAGCAGCTTAAGCACAGGGGATGGCTACACCTTC. It encodes CASSLSTGDGYTF. The chain recombines TRBV7-8 with TRBJ1-2; 7 bases fit TRBD1. The CDR3 runs 13 residues. V gave up 2 bases and J gave up 6 bases; unmatched junction bases: 3. Germline loops: CDR1 SGHVS, CDR2 FQNEAQ.

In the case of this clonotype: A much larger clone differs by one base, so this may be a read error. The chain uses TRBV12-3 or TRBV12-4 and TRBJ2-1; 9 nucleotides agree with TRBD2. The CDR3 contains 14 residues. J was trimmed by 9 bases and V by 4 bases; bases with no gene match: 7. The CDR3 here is CASSSSGKRGEQFF. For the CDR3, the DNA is TGTGCCAGCAGTTCTAGCGGGAAGAGGGGTGAGCAGTTCTTC.

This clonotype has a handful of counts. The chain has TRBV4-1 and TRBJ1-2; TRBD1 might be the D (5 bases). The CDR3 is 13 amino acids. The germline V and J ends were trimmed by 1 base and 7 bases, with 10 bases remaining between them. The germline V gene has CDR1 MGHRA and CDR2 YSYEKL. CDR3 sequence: CASSQVSRAGYTF. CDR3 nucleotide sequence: TGCGCCAGCAGCCAAGTCAGCAGGGCTGGCTACACCTTC.

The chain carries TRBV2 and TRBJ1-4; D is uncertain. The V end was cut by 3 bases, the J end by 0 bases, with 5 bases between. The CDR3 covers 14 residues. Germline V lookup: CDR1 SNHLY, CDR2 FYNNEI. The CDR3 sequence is CASSEGTTNEKLFF. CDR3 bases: TGTGCCAGCAGTGAGGGGACAACTAATGAAAAACTGTTTTTT.

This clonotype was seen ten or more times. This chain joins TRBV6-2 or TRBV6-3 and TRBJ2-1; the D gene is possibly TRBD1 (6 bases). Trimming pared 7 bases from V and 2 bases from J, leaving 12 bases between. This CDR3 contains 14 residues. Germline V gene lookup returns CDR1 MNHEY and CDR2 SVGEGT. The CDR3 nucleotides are TGTGCCAGCAAGACGGGACATGCCTACAATGAGCAGTTCTTC. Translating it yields CASKTGHAYNEQFF.

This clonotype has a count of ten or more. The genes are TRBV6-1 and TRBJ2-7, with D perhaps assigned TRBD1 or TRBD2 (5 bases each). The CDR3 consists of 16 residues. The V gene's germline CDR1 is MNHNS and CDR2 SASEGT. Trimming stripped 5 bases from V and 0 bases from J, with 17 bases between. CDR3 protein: CASSPLGRTYSYEQYF. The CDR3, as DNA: TGTGCCAGCAGTCCCCTGGGACGGACCTACTCCTACGAGCAGTACTTC.

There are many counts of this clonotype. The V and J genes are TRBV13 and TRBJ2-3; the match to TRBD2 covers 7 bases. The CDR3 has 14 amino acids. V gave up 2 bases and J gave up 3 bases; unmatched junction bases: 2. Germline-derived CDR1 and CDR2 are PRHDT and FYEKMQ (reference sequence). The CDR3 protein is CASSLTSATDTQYF. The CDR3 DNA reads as TGTGCCAGCAGCTTAACTAGCGCTACAGATACGCAGTATTTT.